The 9 T cell receptor beta chains below come from one sample, sequenced in a study of preoperative IRX-2 immunotherapy in early breast cancer. Data came from immunoSEQ multiplex PCR; TCRdb stores just in-frame clones and leaves some out. In the table there are approximately 98,000 clones, just over 85% of which are singletons. Treatment reported: preoperative locoregional IRX-2 cytokine immunotherapy. The material sequenced was tumor tissue, taken after IRX-2 immunotherapy. The receptors here all came from a human donor with breast cancer.

This sequence joins TRBV11-3 and TRBJ2-3; D ambiguous. Trimming stripped 3 bases from V and 3 bases from J, with 19 bases between. CDR1 is SGHNT and CDR2 is YENEEA in the germline V gene. This CDR3 has 17 residues. The CDR3 reads CASSFLLVAVGTDTQYF. The CDR3, as DNA: TGTGCCAGCAGCTTTCTTTTAGTGGCCGTTGGGACAGATACGCAGTATTTT.

This rearrangement joins TRBV18 to TRBJ2-2; D is possibly TRBD1 or TRBD2 (5 bases each). V was trimmed by 3 bases and J by 6 bases, leaving 20 bases between them. The CDR3 has 17 residues. Germline V lookup: CDR1 KGHSH, CDR2 LQKENI. CDR3 region: CASSPTSGRRVAGELFF. As DNA, the CDR3 is TGTGCCAGCTCACCGACTTCGGGACGGAGAGTAGCCGGGGAGCTGTTTTTT.

The CDR3 protein is CASSLIQLNNEQFF. The CDR3 nucleotides are TGTGCCAGCAGCTTAATCCAGCTAAACAATGAGCAGTTCTTC. This chain uses TRBV7-6 with TRBJ2-1; D is unresolved. The CDR3 loop spans 14 amino acids. V was clipped by 2 bases and J by 5 bases, with 10 bases between them. The V gene's germline CDR1 is SGHVS and CDR2 FNYEAQ. Combining the CDR3 with reference TRBV7-6 and TRBJ2-1 gives the whole variable domain GAGVSQSPRYKVTKRGQDVALRCDPISGHVSLYWYRQALGQGPEFLTYFNYEAQQDKSGLPNDRFSAERPEGSISTLTIQRTEQRDSAMYRCASSLIQLNNEQFFGPGTRLTVL.

The rearrangement links TRBV6-8 to TRBJ2-7; D might be TRBD2 (7 bases). The V gene's germline CDR1 is MNHGY and CDR2 SAAAGT. The V gene lost 7 bases and the J gene lost 2 bases, with 15 bases spanning the gap. There are 14 residues in the CDR3. CDR3 coding DNA: TGTGCCAGCAACTTAGGGAGGGGGACCTACGAGCAGTACTTC. Translation: CASNLGRGTYEQYF.

This chain links TRBV28 with TRBJ1-2; tentative D call: TRBD1 (5 bases). Per the germline V gene, CDR1 is MDHEN and CDR2 is SYDVKM. This CDR3 is built from 16 residues. V lost 5 bases and J 2 bases, leaving 18 bases between the germline ends. The CDR3 DNA reads TGTGCCAGCAGTCCGCCCCGGGGGGGGTGGAACTATGGCTACACCTTC. It codes for CASSPPRGGWNYGYTF.

V is TRBV5-1 and J is TRBJ1-6, with D perhaps matching TRBD1 (5 bases). The CDR3 loop spans 16 amino acids. The V end was cut by 0 bases, the J end by 5 bases, with 12 bases between. The V gene's germline CDR1 is SGHRS and CDR2 YFSETQ. CDR3 DNA sequence: TGCGCCAGCAGCTTGGGAGGGGCCGAAAATAATTCACCCCTCCACTTT. Amino acid sequence: CASSLGGAENNSPLHF.

This clone has only a few counts. The V call is TRBV30, the J call TRBJ1-2; TRBD1 agrees at 7 bases. The CDR3 runs to 13 residues. V shed 4 bases and J 2 bases; nucleotides not matched to a gene: 4. The germline CDR1 and CDR2 sequences are GTSNPN and SVGIG (reference sequence). CDR3 in amino acids: CAWTLDRNYGYTF. CDR3 in DNA: TGTGCCTGGACGCTGGACAGGAACTATGGCTACACCTTC.

The CDR3 spells CASSLAWTANEKLFF. As DNA, the CDR3 is TGTGCCAGCAGCTTAGCTTGGACGGCTAATGAAAAACTGTTTTTT. This sequence joins TRBV7-1 and TRBJ1-4; D ambiguous. TRBV7-1 is given ORF status, its function remaining uncertain. The CDR3 consists of 15 residues. Trimming took 4 bases from V and 3 from J, leaving 12 bases between them.

This sequence joins TRBV29-1 and TRBJ1-1, with a tentative D call TRBD1 (6 bases). The V end was cut by 1 base, the J end by 5 bases, with 20 bases between. Germline lookup yields CDR1 SQVTM and CDR2 ANQGSEA. The CDR3 covers 16 residues. In DNA form, the CDR3 reads TGCAGCGTTGAAGGCCGGGTCAGGGGTGGGTGGACTGAAGCTTTCTTT. Translating it yields CSVEGRVRGGWTEAFF.